This T cell receptor (beta chain) is from a study of CD8 T cells in ankylosing spondylitis. About this clonotype itself: Its antigen is as yet unknown.

The CDR3 contains 16 residues. Trimming shortened V by 4 bases and J by 5 bases, and 19 bases separated the two germline ends. Germline CDR1 LGHDT, CDR2 YNNKEL (reference sequence). General study points: In peripheral blood, disease-linked CD8+ clones occurred at relatively low frequencies.

MiXCR, run by TCRdb on the 5' RACE reads, gives a single entry per CDR3 protein. The sample records roughly 220,000 distinct CDR3 sequences, roughly a tenth being singletons. The sequencing sample was made of blood, either unsorted or a sorted T cell fraction (not recorded which). The clonotype originates from a male donor with ankylosing spondylitis or in good health (not recorded which). The V gene is TRBV3-1, the J gene TRBJ2-3; possibly TRBD2 for D (6 bases). The DNA of the CDR3 is TGTGCCAGCAGCCTACCCGGGACCCTGGGGGGAGATACGCAGTATTTT. Translation: CASSLPGTLGGDTQYF.